These 32 T cell receptor beta chains came from one sample sequenced in a study of CD8+CD57+ T cells in acquired aplastic anemia. Profiles of TCR beta VDJ and CDR3 were generated from a genomic DNA template. TCRdb analysed the reads with MiXCR anew, one entry per CDR3 protein. The sample carries fewer than 100,000 distinct CDR3 sequences, about 45% recorded once. Sequences were obtained from sorted CD4+, CD8+, or CD8+CD57+ T cells (not recorded which) from PBMCs. The receptors here all came from a human donor in good health, serving as a control.

This clonotype was seen only a few times. The chain uses TRBV27 and TRBJ1-2; 8 nucleotides match TRBD1. This CDR3 spans 13 amino acids. Germline lookup yields CDR1 MNHEY and CDR2 SMNVEV (reference sequence). The trim removed 5 bases at V and 6 bases at J, leaving 5 bases unmatched. The CDR3 DNA reads as TGTGCCAGCAGTCCCGGGACAGGCGATGGCTACACCTTC. Translated: CASSPGTGDGYTF.

This rearrangement joins TRBV27 to TRBJ1-3; D is uncertain. The CDR3 runs to 14 residues. The V gene's germline CDR1 is MNHEY and CDR2 SMNVEV (reference sequence). With 2 bases removed from V and 6 bases from J, the gap between germline ends came to 11 bases. The CDR3, as DNA: TGTGCCAGCAGTTTAAGTTCGGGATCAAACACCATATATTTT. Translation: CASSLSSGSNTIYF.

This chain links TRBV15 with TRBJ2-7; TRBD1 matches at 8 bases. Per germline, CDR1 LNHNV and CDR2 YYDKDF (reference sequence). There are 16 residues in the CDR3. V shed 0 bases, J shed 0 bases, and the junction held 4 bases outside the gene matches. The CDR3, as DNA: TGTGCCACCAGCAGAGATCGGACAGGGAGCTCCTACGAGCAGTACTTC. It codes for CATSRDRTGSSYEQYF.

This clonotype has just a few counts. The chain couples TRBV19 to TRBJ1-5; D may be TRBD1 (6 bases). CDR1 and CDR2 from the germline V gene are LNHDA and SQIVND (reference sequence). V lost 1 base, J lost 0 bases, and 7 bases lay in between. The CDR3 extends over 15 amino acids. The DNA of the CDR3 is TGTGCCAGTAGTATAGGGACAGTTAGCAATCAGCCCCAGCATTTT. Residues: CASSIGTVSNQPQHF.

The V call is TRBV29-1, the J call TRBJ1-1; unclear D gene. CDR1 and CDR2 (germline): SQVTM, ANQGSEA. CDR3 length: 13 residues. V shed 3 bases and J shed 1 base, with 9 bases lying between them. The CDR3 sequence is CSVDVWENTEAFF. CDR3 coding DNA: TGCAGCGTTGACGTCTGGGAGAACACTGAAGCTTTCTTT.

The rearrangement uses TRBV20-1 and TRBJ2-1; D is uncertain. Trimming pared 3 bases from V and 7 bases from J, leaving 7 bases between. CDR1 and CDR2 from the germline V gene are DFQATT and SNEGSKA (reference sequence). The CDR3 runs to 11 residues. CDR3 nucleotides: TGCAGTGCTAGGCCGGAGAATGAGCAGTTCTTC. This codes for CSARPENEQFF.

This clonotype appeared many times. The V gene is TRBV12-3 or TRBV12-4, the J gene TRBJ1-1, with TRBD1 as a possible D gene (5 bases). The length of the CDR3 is 13 residues. Trimming cost V 6 bases and J 4 bases, with 12 bases left between them. The CDR3 loop is CASSPEGVTEAFF. CDR3 nucleotides: TGTGCCAGCAGCCCGGAAGGGGTCACTGAAGCTTTCTTT.

This clonotype showed up just once. This chain connects TRBV20-1 to TRBJ2-7; no firm D call. The CDR3 runs 12 residues. Germline V gene lookup returns CDR1 DFQATT and CDR2 SNEGSKA (reference sequence). With 3 bases removed from V and 5 bases from J, the gap between germline ends came to 11 bases. The CDR3 DNA sequence: TGCAGTGCTAGTATCCCACCAGACGAGCAGTACTTC. This encodes CSASIPPDEQYF.

V usage is TRBV29-1 and J usage is TRBJ1-1, with no clear D. V dropped 7 bases and J dropped 5 bases, with 11 bases sitting between them. The CDR3 covers 11 residues. Germline lookup yields CDR1 SQVTM and CDR2 ANQGSEA. CDR3 bases: TGCAGCGCCCGACACGGAACTGAAGCTTTCTTT. Protein product: CSARHGTEAFF.

This clonotype came up many times. The chain carries TRBV20-1 and TRBJ1-3, with TRBD1 identical over 7 bases. Germline loops: CDR1 DFQATT, CDR2 SNEGSKA (reference sequence). The CDR3 covers 15 residues. J was trimmed by 4 bases and V by 0 bases; bases with no gene match: 6. CDR3 sequence reads: CSAREIDREGNTIYF. In DNA form, the CDR3 reads TGCAGTGCTAGAGAAATCGACAGGGAAGGAAACACCATATATTTT.

This clonotype showed up many times. V is TRBV20-1 and J is TRBJ2-7, with a tentative D call TRBD2 (5 bases). CDR3 length: 14 amino acids. V lost 6 bases to trimming and J lost 5 bases, with 20 bases between them. In germline, CDR1 is DFQATT, CDR2 SNEGSKA (reference sequence). In DNA form, the CDR3 reads TGCAGTGCCCCTCCCTCCGGGGAAAGGAACGAGCAGTACTTC. It yields the protein CSAPPSGERNEQYF.

The J gene is TRBJ2-7, the V gene TRBV25-1; possibly TRBD2 for D (6 bases). The germline CDR1 and CDR2 sequences are MGHDK and SYGVNS. The V end was cut by 6 bases, the J end by 1 base, with 10 bases between. This CDR3 has 13 residues. This CDR3 reads CASRRDGSYEQYF. DNA of the CDR3: TGTGCCAGCAGGCGGGACGGATCCTACGAGCAGTACTTC.

This clonotype has at least ten counts. The J gene is TRBJ1-1, the V gene TRBV11-3; D not resolved. The CDR3 has 13 amino acids. Germline V CDR1 and CDR2: SGHNT, YENEEA. Trimming removed 3 bases at V and 1 base at J, with 6 bases between. The CDR3 DNA sequence: TGTGCCAGCAGCTTTTCCTGGAACACTGAAGCTTTCTTT. This translates into CASSFSWNTEAFF.

This clonotype was counted ten times or more. The V and J genes are TRBV4-1 and TRBJ1-2; D is unresolved. Germline V gene lookup returns CDR1 MGHRA and CDR2 YSYEKL. The CDR3 extends over 14 amino acids. With 1 base removed from V and 7 bases from J, the gap between germline ends came to 13 bases. For the CDR3, the DNA is TGCGCCAGCAGCCAAGTTGGGTTACTGGGTGGCTACACCTTC. Protein product: CASSQVGLLGGYTF.

There are many counts of this clonotype. This chain links TRBV20-1 with TRBJ1-4; 9 bases agree with TRBD1. Looked up from germline, CDR1 is DFQATT and CDR2 is SNEGSKA (reference sequence). The junction had 4 bases not matched to a gene; V was cut back by 5 bases and J by 3 bases. The CDR3 totals 14 residues. The CDR3 loop reads CSAGQGSSNEKLFF. DNA for the CDR3: TGCAGTGCTGGACAGGGGTCTTCTAATGAAAAACTGTTTTTT.

This clonotype showed up just a few times. The gene calls are TRBV30 and TRBJ2-1, with D perhaps TRBD2 (5 bases). Germline CDR1 reads GTSNPN; CDR2 reads SVGIG (reference sequence). The CDR3 is 11 residues long. V was shortened by 7 bases and J by 8 bases, with 12 bases between the two germline ends. CDR3: CASTEGYEQFF. The CDR3 region has the DNA TGTGCCTCTACCGAGGGCTATGAGCAGTTCTTC.

The chain recombines TRBV6-6 with TRBJ1-5; TRBD1 aligns across 9 bases. Germline assignment: CDR1 MNHNY and CDR2 SVGAGI (reference sequence). This CDR3 spans 16 amino acids. The V gene end was trimmed by 0 bases and the J gene end by 6 bases; junction bases not matched to a gene: 6. CDR3 in DNA: TGTGCCAGCAGTTACTCTACCGGGACAGGGAGTCAGCCCCAGCATTTT. Translated: CASSYSTGTGSQPQHF.

The CDR3 DNA reads as TGTGCCAGCAGTTACTCATTGGGGCCCGACCCCTACAATGAGCAGTTCTTC. This encodes CASSYSLGPDPYNEQFF. The chain joins TRBV6-2 or TRBV6-3 to TRBJ2-1; TRBD1 is a possible D gene (5 bases). The CDR3 runs 17 residues. V gave up 0 bases and J gave up 2 bases, with 14 bases separating them. Germline V CDR1 and CDR2: MNHEY, SVGEGT.

In DNA form, the CDR3 reads TGCGCCAGCAGCCAAGCGGGAGACAGGGGCACAGATACGCAGTATTTT. The encoded protein is CASSQAGDRGTDTQYF. The chain employs TRBV4-1 and TRBJ2-3, with D perhaps matching TRBD1 (7 bases). This CDR3 spans 16 amino acids. CDR1 MGHRA and CDR2 YSYEKL come from the germline V gene. Trimming left V 1 base short and J 1 base short, with 12 bases between.

This clonotype was picked up one time. J is TRBJ2-3 and V is TRBV28, with TRBD1 as a possible D gene (5 bases). CDR1 is MDHEN, CDR2 SYDVKM, per germline. The CDR3 covers 16 residues. V shed 2 bases and J shed 2 bases, with 14 bases lying between them. The CDR3 DNA reads as TGTGCCAGCAGTTTACAGGGAACAATCAACACAGATACGCAGTATTTT. It yields the protein CASSLQGTINTDTQYF.

The chain combines TRBV27 with TRBJ2-7; D remains unclear. V dropped 2 bases and J dropped 0 bases, with 14 bases sitting between them. CDR1 and CDR2 from the germline V gene are MNHEY and SMNVEV (reference sequence). CDR3 length equals 16 residues. The CDR3 loop reads CASSLTTEALSYEQYF. Written as DNA, the CDR3 is TGTGCCAGCAGTTTAACCACAGAGGCCCTCTCCTACGAGCAGTACTTC.

The chain links TRBV12-3 or TRBV12-4 to TRBJ2-2; 7 nucleotides align to TRBD2. This CDR3 is 13 amino acids long. Germline trimming cut 6 bases from V and 6 bases from J; bases unmatched to any gene: 4. CDR3 nucleotide sequence: TGTGCCAGCAGCCGCGGACTAGCCGGGGAGCTGTTTTTT. As protein: CASSRGLAGELFF.

This sequence joins TRBV9 and TRBJ1-2; D may be TRBD1 (5 bases). Germline assignment: CDR1 SGDLS and CDR2 YYNGEE. V lost 4 bases and J lost 1, with 11 bases in between. This CDR3 region has 14 residues. CDR3 coding DNA: TGTGCCAGCAGCCCAACGACAGTTAACTATGGCTACACCTTC. It translates to CASSPTTVNYGYTF.

The rearrangement links TRBV7-6 to TRBJ2-7; 10 nucleotides align to TRBD1. With 5 bases clipped from V and 1 base from J, the junction kept 17 bases outside the gene matches. The CDR3 is 19 amino acids. Germline loops: CDR1 SGHVS, CDR2 FNYEAQ. In DNA form, the CDR3 reads TGTGCCAGCAGCCCACTCCGGGACAGGGGCAATCAGAGGTCCTACGAGCAGTACTTC. Protein sequence: CASSPLRDRGNQRSYEQYF.

Many counts were recorded for this clonotype. V is TRBV2 and J is TRBJ2-1; TRBD1 aligns across 7 bases. This CDR3 region has 17 residues. In germline, CDR1 is SNHLY, CDR2 FYNNEI. Trimming removed 6 bases from V and 3 bases from J; junction bases left unmatched: 14. In DNA form, the CDR3 reads TGTGCCAGCAGCCCCCCTCCAGTTGGGACAGACTACAATGAGCAGTTCTTC. Its protein is CASSPPPVGTDYNEQFF.

The rearrangement links TRBV29-1 to TRBJ2-1; 11 bases fit TRBD2. The CDR3 covers 14 residues. After removal of 7 bases from V and 5 bases from J, the junction contained 7 bases not matched to a gene. Germline loops: CDR1 SQVTM, CDR2 ANQGSEA. CDR3 coding DNA: TGCAGCGGAAGCTTGGGACTAGCGGACAATGAGCAGTTCTTC. It encodes CSGSLGLADNEQFF.

On this clonotype itself: The junction departs from the called germline gene at one end, perhaps through a read error. V and J are TRBV9 and TRBJ2-7, with 7 bases fitting TRBD2. CDR1 is SGDLS, CDR2 YYNGEE, per germline. The CDR3 has 10 residues. CDR3 residues: CARSGNEQYF. CDR3 bases: TGTGCCAGGAGCGGGAACGAGCAGTACTTC. Supplemented by reference TRBV9 and TRBJ2-7, the full variable domain reads DSGVTQTPKHLITATGQRVTLRCSPRSGDLSVYWYQQSLDQGLQFLIQYYNGEERAKGNILERFSAQQFPDLHSELNLSSLELGDSALYFCARSGNEQYFGPGTRLTVT.

This chain links TRBV25-1 with TRBJ2-1, with a tentative D call TRBD1 (5 bases). The CDR3 extends over 13 amino acids. V was clipped by 5 bases and J by 6 bases, with 11 bases between them. CDR1 is MGHDK and CDR2 is SYGVNS in the germline V gene. The CDR3 DNA reads TGTGCCAGCAGTCTTGGCAGGGTCAATGAGCAGTTCTTC. It translates to CASSLGRVNEQFF.

The chain has TRBV9 and TRBJ2-6; TRBD2 matches 7 bases. This CDR3 has 16 residues. V shed 2 bases and J 4 bases; nucleotides not matched to a gene: 6. Germline V lookup: CDR1 SGDLS, CDR2 YYNGEE. CDR3 nucleotides: TGTGCCAGCAGCGTTTCAGCGGGGAGCGGGGCCAACGTCCTGACTTTC. Its protein product is CASSVSAGSGANVLTF.

There are many counts of this clonotype. The rearrangement links TRBV10-1 to TRBJ2-5; D may be TRBD2 (5 bases). Germline assignment: CDR1 WNHNN and CDR2 SYGVQD (reference sequence). V gave up 0 bases and J gave up 5 bases, with 13 bases separating them. The CDR3 loop spans 15 amino acids. The CDR3 loop is CASSESFSSSETQYF. In DNA form, the CDR3 reads TGCGCCAGCAGTGAGTCTTTTTCTAGCAGCGAGACCCAGTACTTC.

The rearrangement joins TRBV10-3 to TRBJ2-5; 7 bases line up with TRBD2. In germline, CDR1 is ENHRY, CDR2 SYGVKD. With V trimmed by 3 bases and J by 4 bases, 2 bases remained unmatched. CDR3 length equals 13 residues. In nucleotides, the CDR3 is TGTGCCATCAGTGAAGGGAGGGGAGAGACCCAGTACTTC. Protein product: CAISEGRGETQYF.

This chain uses TRBV27 with TRBJ1-6, with D maybe TRBD1 (6 bases). The CDR3 is 15 residues long. Germline CDR1 and CDR2: MNHEY and SMNVEV (reference sequence). The V and J ends lost 5 bases and 9 bases respectively, with 17 bases between them. CDR3 amino acids: CASSQGTGMGSPLHF. Here the CDR3 DNA reads TGTGCCAGCAGTCAGGGGACGGGGATGGGTTCACCCCTCCACTTT.